The present T cell receptor (beta chain) was sequenced within a study of identical twins (dated by TCRdb to about 2016). For context, the study as a whole: The study deep-sequenced TCR alpha and beta repertoires from monozygotic twins, unrelated adults of various ages and cord blood to test whether fetal clonotypes persist. To rule out contamination, the twin experiments were replicated at different times with different library preparation protocols. What the authors observed across the whole study: Compared with coincidental sharing between unrelated individuals, an excess of low generation-probability sequences was observed among out-of-frame TCR alpha sequences shared between twins. Invariant T cells such as MAIT and iNKT could partly confound zero-insertion analyses, though diverse VJ usage argued against this for most clonotypes. In beta out-of-frame sequences, excess twin sharing was weaker, because having fewer shared sequences lowered the signal-to-noise ratio. Fewer insertions were carried by abundant cord blood beta clonotypes; a weaker similar trend was observed in young adult naive repertoires, while no such trend was observed in memory repertoires. Conclusions relied on cross-sectional statistical analysis, since the same donors could not be followed over many years. In monozygotic twins, out-of-frame TCR alpha sharing was systematically underestimated by recombination models, although the models agreed with sharing between unrelated individuals.

Every donor was a healthy Caucasian. The researchers also sequenced three unrelated adults who were not twins: a male aged 18 to 30, a male aged 50 to 59, and a female aged 50 to 59. Miltenyi CD45RO+ enrichment and human naive T-cell isolation kits were used to isolate memory (CD45RO+) and naive T cells from PBMC. This clonotype was seen at least ten times. The antigen it binds to is not known. No quality values exist for individual bases; no much larger clone is one base distant. Library method: 5' RACE. Sequenced on an Illumina HiSeq 2000. Template switching introduced a universal primer binding site; the final cDNA contained a unique molecular identifier, enabling accurate counting of TCR cDNA molecules. Specific primers in the conserved constant-segment region were used to synthesize first-strand cDNA for the TCR alpha and beta chains. To control for contamination, each cDNA library was double barcoded with a SMART-Mk sample barcode plus Illumina barcodes. TruSeq adapter sequences and Illumina sample barcodes were added in two successive PCR steps. TCR alpha and beta cDNA libraries were sequenced on the Illumina HiSeq platform with custom primers. As for how the authors treated the data: Unique molecular identifiers were extracted from raw reads with MiGEC, and CDR3 positions were determined with MiXCR. For each individual, recombination models were inferred using an EM algorithm with the repgenHMM and IGoR tools. The tcR package in R was used for shared clonotype analysis, with sharing normalized by the product of cloneset sizes. To study raw recombination without the effects of thymic and clonal selection, out-of-frame nonproductive sequences were analyzed. TCRdb reworked the public reads: Q25 trimming with fastp, MiXCR clone assembly, productive beta chains retained. Entries that share a CDR3 protein sequence are merged under the most common genes and DNA. The V and J calls, along with clone size, are taken from TCRdb and not from the paper's own processing. The sample data list some 330,000 distinct CDR3 sequences, and roughly 10% of these were observed just once. The top ten hold over 7% of the sample.

Clipping removes 7 bases from V and 7 bases from J, with 12 as the unmatched junction base count. The germline V gene specifies MDHEN as CDR1 and SYDVKM as CDR2. The CDR3 runs 16 residues from the cysteine to the phenylalanine. Here the CDR3 DNA is all that survives: 48 bases in frame from base 1. Sequencing was carried out using naive T cells sorted from blood. What this sample's cell subset or site label stands for: cells isolated with a human naive T-cell isolation kit. The sequence links TRBV28 to TRBJ2-2; a stretch of 10 junction bases matches TRBD2. This TCR derives from a woman aged 45-60 years in good health. Here is the DNA: TGTGCCAGCAAAGTTAAGCGGGAGGGCCACGGCGGGGAGCTGTTTTTT. Its protein reads: CASKVKREGHGGELFF.